A selection of T cell receptor beta chains follows, all from one sample in a study of CD8 T cells in Susac syndrome. Using its own MiXCR run on the immunoSEQ multiplex PCR reads, TCRdb lists one record per CDR3 protein. The data show roughly 89,000 distinct CDR3 sequences, approximately 96% seen once. The sequenced sample was CD8+ T cells from PBMCs. Receptors originate from a human donor with Susac syndrome. Both conserved end residues are part of each CDR3.

>TRBV6-2/TRBV6-3|TRBJ1-1
CASSYNRNTEAFF
>TRBV9|TRBJ1-1
CASNQGGNTEAFF
>TRBV11-2|TRBJ2-7
CASSNEGGEQYF
>TRBV6-2/TRBV6-3|TRBJ2-1
CASSYLSSAGEQFF
>TRBV9|TRBJ1-1
CASSGMNTEAFF
>TRBV9|TRBJ2-1
CASSQLGPNEQFF
>TRBV4-3|TRBJ2-7
CASSQDEGSGRYYEQYF
>TRBV9|TRBJ2-3
CASSAPDRGQTDTQYF
>TRBV7-2|TRBJ2-2
CASSPGINTGELFF
>TRBV18|TRBJ1-1
CASSFTRGTEAFF
>TRBV6-5|TRBJ2-4
CASGQPIKNIQYF
>TRBV7-3|TRBJ2-3
CASSPAGTGLDTQYF
>TRBV20-1|TRBJ2-2
CSARPFGNEIAGELFF
>TRBV4-2|TRBJ2-7
CASSHSNGADEQYF
>TRBV15|TRBJ2-1
CATSRALNEQFF
>TRBV7-9|TRBJ2-5
CASSLLSGRGLETQYF
>TRBV20-1|TRBJ1-1
CSAREGIYTEAFF
>TRBV7-9|TRBJ1-1
CASSQTGVPEAFF
>TRBV25-1|TRBJ2-7
CASSKPGRRGQYF
>TRBV7-9|TRBJ2-7
CASSHRTAGAYEQYF
>TRBV28|TRBJ1-5
CASSPPQHF
>TRBV4-1|TRBJ1-5
CASSQDWDRGLQPQHF